This is a list of T cell receptor beta chains from one sample in a study of blood T cell repertoires in COVID-19. The assay was immunoSEQ multiplex PCR, and TCRdb's table has in-frame clones only and misses some. The sample records about 70,000 clones, 65% to 85% being singletons. Sequenced sample: peripheral blood. The receptor source for this set is a woman aged 55 to 70 with acute or convalescent COVID-19. CDR3s leave out the opening cysteine and the closing phenylalanine or tryptophan.

TRBJ1-1	TRBV27	ASSLGGFNTEAF
TRBJ1-1	TRBV6-5	ASISGYVTEAF
TRBJ2-7	TRBV11-3	ASSSFDKPYEQY
TRBJ2-7	TRBV7-2	ASSLDPSGGNNEQY
TRBJ2-1	TRBV19	ASSIGRTGFLLNEQF
TRBJ2-5	TRBV5-1	ASSLRPGGLETQY
TRBJ1-2	TRBV5-6	ASSELLVDRRGS
TRBJ1-1	TRBV11-3	ASSPGGSDTEAF
TRBJ2-1	TRBV29-1	SVEGQGSYNEQF
TRBJ1-3	TRBV5-4	ASSAGTGLFSGNTIY
TRBJ1-5	TRBV27	ASSFVNQPQH
TRBJ2-7	TRBV7-2	ASSLAVAGVYEQY
TRBJ2-7	TRBV7-9	ASSSRTSKNEQY
TRBJ1-2	TRBV28	ASRGDVYGYT
TRBJ2-6	TRBV13	ASSYAKSGANVLT
TRBJ2-3	TRBV7-8	ASSLVGGTTDTQY
TRBJ2-6	TRBV7-8	ASSLAQGHLSGANVLT
TRBJ2-1	TRBV11-2	ASSLGGTSGYNEQF
TRBJ2-1	TRBV6-5	ASSYGSGSKDEQF
TRBJ2-7	TRBV15	ATSRDQGTYYEQY
TRBJ1-6	TRBV5-5	ASSLLGQGYSPLH
TRBJ1-2	TRBV27	ASSIRQPDYYGYT
TRBJ1-2	TRBV18	ASSKGAAYGYT
TRBJ2-7	TRBV23-1	ASSQSDGQVIGEQY
TRBJ2-1	TRBV12-3/TRBV12-4	ASSSQGIEQF
TRBJ2-7	TRBV5-4	ASSLAAGTYEQY
TRBJ2-1	TRBV6-5	ASRGLVAGEDEQF
TRBJ2-3	TRBV4-1	ASSQAPLASGGTDTQY
TRBJ1-5	TRBV6-5	ASKGIGQGNQPQH
TRBJ2-7	TRBV5-8	ASSQRTGAYEQY
TRBJ2-7	TRBV18	ASSPLTSGFVEQY
TRBJ1-2	TRBV28	ASRITGKASYGYT
TRBJ2-7	TRBV19	ASRGNWDSSYEQY
TRBJ1-2	TRBV28	ASSLTTGSGYGYT
TRBJ1-6	TRBV3-1/TRBV3-2	ASSPPPSTGSPSPLH
TRBJ2-7	TRBV29-1	SVAGGTGSNEQY
TRBJ2-7	TRBV28	ASSWDTTKGEQY
TRBJ1-5	TRBV9	ASSPSPNQPQH
TRBJ2-3	TRBV19	ASSLRGSGGADTQY
TRBJ2-7	TRBV7-9	ASSLRQSSYEQY
TRBJ2-2	TRBV7-9	ASSLSGAGELF
TRBJ2-1	TRBV7-9	ASSFFGGRNEQF
TRBJ2-7	TRBV2	ASSGWYRYEQY